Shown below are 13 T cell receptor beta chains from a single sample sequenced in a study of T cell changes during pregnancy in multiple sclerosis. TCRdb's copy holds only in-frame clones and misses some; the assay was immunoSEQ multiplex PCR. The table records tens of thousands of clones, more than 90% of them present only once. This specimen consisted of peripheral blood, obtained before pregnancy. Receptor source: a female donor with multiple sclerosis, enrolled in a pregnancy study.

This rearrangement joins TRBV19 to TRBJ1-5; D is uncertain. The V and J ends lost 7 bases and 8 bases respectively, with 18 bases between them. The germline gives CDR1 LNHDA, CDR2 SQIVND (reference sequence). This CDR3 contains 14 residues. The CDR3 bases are TGTGCCAGTACCCCCTCCCGGGTAGGCGAGCCCCAGCATTTT. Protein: CASTPSRVGEPQHF.

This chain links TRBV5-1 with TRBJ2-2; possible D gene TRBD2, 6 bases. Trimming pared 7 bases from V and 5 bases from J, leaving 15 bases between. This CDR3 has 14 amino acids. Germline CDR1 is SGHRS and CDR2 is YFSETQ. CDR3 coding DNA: TGCGCCAGCGGTCTAGCGTTAACTACCGGGGAGCTGTTTTTT. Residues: CASGLALTTGELFF.

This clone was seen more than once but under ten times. The CDR3 reads CASSLEGGRRTEAFF. CDR3 DNA: TGTGCCAGCAGCTTAGAGGGGGGGAGGCGGACTGAAGCTTTCTTT. J is TRBJ1-1 and V is TRBV11-2; D may be TRBD1 (5 bases). Trimming shortened V by 0 bases and J by 5 bases, and 13 bases separated the two germline ends. The germline V gene encodes CDR1 SGHAT and CDR2 FQNNGV. The CDR3 has 15 residues.

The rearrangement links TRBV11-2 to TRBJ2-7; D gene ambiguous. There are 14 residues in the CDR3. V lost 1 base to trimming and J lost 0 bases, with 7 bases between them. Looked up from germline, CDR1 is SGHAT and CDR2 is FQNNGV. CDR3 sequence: CASSLVSGSYEQYF. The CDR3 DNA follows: TGTGCCAGCAGCTTAGTCTCCGGCTCCTACGAGCAGTACTTC.

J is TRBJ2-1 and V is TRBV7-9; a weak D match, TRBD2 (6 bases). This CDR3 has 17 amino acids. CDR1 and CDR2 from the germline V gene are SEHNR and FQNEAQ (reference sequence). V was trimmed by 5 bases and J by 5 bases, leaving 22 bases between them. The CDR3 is CASSRGVGTVRHNEQFF. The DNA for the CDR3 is TGTGCCAGCAGCCGCGGGGTGGGGACTGTGAGACACAATGAGCAGTTCTTC.

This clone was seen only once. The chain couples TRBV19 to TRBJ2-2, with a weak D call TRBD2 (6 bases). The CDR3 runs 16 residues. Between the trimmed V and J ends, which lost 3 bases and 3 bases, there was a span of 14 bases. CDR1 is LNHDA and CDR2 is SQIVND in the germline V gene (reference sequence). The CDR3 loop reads CASSMAAGRYTGELFF. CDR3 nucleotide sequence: TGTGCCAGTAGTATGGCCGCGGGAAGGTACACCGGGGAGCTGTTTTTT. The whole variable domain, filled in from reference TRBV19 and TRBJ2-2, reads DGGITQSPKYLFRKEGQNVTLSCEQNLNHDAMYWYRQDPGQGLRLIYYSQIVNDFQKGDIAEGYSVSREKKESFPLTVTSAQKNPTAFYLCASSMAAGRYTGELFFGEGSRLTVL.

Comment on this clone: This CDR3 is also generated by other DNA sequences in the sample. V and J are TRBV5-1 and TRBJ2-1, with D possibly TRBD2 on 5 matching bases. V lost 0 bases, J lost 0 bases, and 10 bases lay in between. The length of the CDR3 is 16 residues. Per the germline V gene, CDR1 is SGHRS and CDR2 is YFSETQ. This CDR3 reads CASSLEAASSYNEQFF. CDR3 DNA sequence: TGCGCCAGCAGCTTGGAAGCGGCTAGCTCCTACAATGAGCAGTTCTTC.

The CDR3 DNA sequence: TGTGCCAGCAGTCAGGGACAGATCTACGAGCAGTACTTC. Its protein is CASSQGQIYEQYF. The gene calls are TRBV28 and TRBJ2-7; TRBD1 agrees at 7 bases. J was trimmed by 3 bases and V by 5 bases; bases with no gene match: 4. Germline V gene data show CDR1 as MDHEN and CDR2 as SYDVKM. This CDR3 has 13 residues.

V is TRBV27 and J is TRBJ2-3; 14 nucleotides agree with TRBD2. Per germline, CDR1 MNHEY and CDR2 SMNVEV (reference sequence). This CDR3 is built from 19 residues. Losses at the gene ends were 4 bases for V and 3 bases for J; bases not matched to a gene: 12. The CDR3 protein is CASSSISPGLAGVTDTQYF. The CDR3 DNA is TGTGCCAGCAGTTCGATATCCCCGGGACTAGCGGGAGTAACAGATACGCAGTATTTT.

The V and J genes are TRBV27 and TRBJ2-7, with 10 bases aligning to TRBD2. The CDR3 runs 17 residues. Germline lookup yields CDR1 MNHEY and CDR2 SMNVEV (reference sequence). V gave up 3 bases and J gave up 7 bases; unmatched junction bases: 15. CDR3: CASSLGDSFLAGAEQYF. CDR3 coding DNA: TGTGCCAGCAGTTTGGGGGACAGTTTTCTAGCGGGAGCTGAGCAGTACTTC.

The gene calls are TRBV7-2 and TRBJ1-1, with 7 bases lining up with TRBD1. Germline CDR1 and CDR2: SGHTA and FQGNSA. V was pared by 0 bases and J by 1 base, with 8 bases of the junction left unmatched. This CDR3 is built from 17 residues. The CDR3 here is CASSLARGTAGNTEAFF. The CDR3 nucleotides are TGTGCCAGCAGCTTAGCCAGGGGGACCGCCGGGAACACTGAAGCTTTCTTT.

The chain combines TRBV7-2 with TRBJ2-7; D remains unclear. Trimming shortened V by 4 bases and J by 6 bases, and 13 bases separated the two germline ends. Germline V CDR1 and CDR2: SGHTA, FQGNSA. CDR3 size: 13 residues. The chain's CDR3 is CASSSAEESEQYF. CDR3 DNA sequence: TGTGCCAGCAGCTCTGCAGAGGAAAGCGAGCAGTACTTC.

Here the CDR3 reads CASSLGQVDNEQFF. In DNA form, the CDR3 reads TGCGCCAGCAGCTTGGGGCAGGTCGACAATGAGCAGTTCTTC. The chain joins TRBV5-1 to TRBJ2-1; the D is unclear. Germline loops: CDR1 SGHRS, CDR2 YFSETQ. This CDR3 is built from 14 residues. V shed 0 bases and J shed 5 bases, with 9 bases lying between them.